This T cell receptor beta chain was observed in a study of T cells after yellow fever vaccination. TCRdb reprocessed the 5' RACE reads via MiXCR and lists one record per CDR3 protein. Altogether some 390,000 distinct CDR3 sequences are present, 6.2% being singletons, with the ten largest covering roughly 15%. Study outcomes and limitations: The study re-detected most primary-vaccination clones after the booster (roughly 95% CD4, 88% CD8). Weaker overall was a secondary response that nonetheless peaked faster, on day 5 versus 15.

This clonotype showed up just a few times. What it binds is not known. V gave up 5 bases and J gave up 3 bases, with 17 bases separating them. The CDR3 is 14 amino acids. Germline V gene data show CDR1 as DFQATT and CDR2 as SNEGSKA (reference sequence). The gene calls are TRBV20-1 and TRBJ2-7, with a possible D match to TRBD2 (6 bases). The sample consisted of PBMCs, taken 5 days after the yellow fever booster vaccination. The receptor was isolated from a young man who received the YFV17D yellow fever vaccine. CDR3 protein: CSALRDFLNYEQYF. DNA for the CDR3: TGCAGTGCTCTCCGGGACTTCCTTAACTACGAGCAGTACTTC.